What follows are 27 T cell receptor beta chains derived from one specimen sequenced in a study of blood T cell repertoires in COVID-19. The assay was immunoSEQ multiplex PCR, and TCRdb's table has in-frame clones only and misses some. Altogether some 260,000 clones are present, about 90% being singletons, with the ten largest covering around 9.6%. The sample was peripheral blood. Source of these receptors: a woman between 70 and 85 years old with COVID-19, enrolled during active disease.

The chain links TRBV10-3 to TRBJ1-1; 9 bases align to TRBD1. V was clipped by 5 bases and J by 5 bases; unmatched bases: 3. The CDR3 is 13 residues long. Germline loops: CDR1 ENHRY, CDR2 SYGVKD. The CDR3 protein is CAISNRGRTEAFF. The CDR3 DNA follows: TGTGCCATCAGTAACAGGGGGCGAACTGAAGCTTTCTTT.

The V gene is TRBV4-1, the J gene TRBJ2-7; TRBD2 is a possible D gene (5 bases). The germline CDR1 and CDR2 sequences are MGHRA and YSYEKL. The CDR3 is 14 amino acids. V shed 1 base and J shed 0 bases, with 7 bases lying between them. The CDR3 here is CASSQGRVSYEQYF. The CDR3 DNA sequence: TGCGCCAGCAGCCAAGGGCGGGTCTCCTACGAGCAGTACTTC.

This chain joins TRBV5-6 and TRBJ1-6; 8 nucleotides match TRBD1. Germline CDR1 is SGHDT and CDR2 is YYEEEE. This CDR3 contains 15 residues. V dropped 2 bases and J dropped 6; count of bases not matched to a gene: 4. Written as DNA, the CDR3 is TGTGCCAGCAGCTTCGACAGGGGCCGTAATTCACCCCTCCACTTT. This sequence encodes CASSFDRGRNSPLHF.

This clone appeared a single time. The chain links TRBV24-1 to TRBJ2-3; TRBD1 might be the D (6 bases). The CDR3 is 14 amino acids. Trimming shortened V by 6 bases and J by 0 bases, and 9 bases separated the two germline ends. CDR1 is KGHDR, CDR2 SFDVKD, per germline. DNA for the CDR3: TGTGCCACCAGTAAGACAGGTAGCACAGATACGCAGTATTTT. Protein: CATSKTGSTDTQYF.

This chain joins TRBV2 and TRBJ2-1, with 11 bases that match TRBD2. V lost 2 bases and J lost 6; bases outside the gene matches: 9. The CDR3 spans 17 residues. In germline, CDR1 is SNHLY, CDR2 FYNNEI. The CDR3 region has the DNA TGTGCCAGCAGTGAAAGAAAGGGACTAGCGGCCTTCAATGAGCAGTTCTTC. Encoded protein: CASSERKGLAAFNEQFF.

This rearrangement joins TRBV6-5 to TRBJ1-5; the D gene is possibly TRBD1 (6 bases). CDR3 length: 15 amino acids. V shed 5 bases and J shed 5 bases, with 16 bases lying between them. Germline V gene sequence: CDR1 MNHEY, CDR2 SVGAGI. The CDR3 sequence: CASSTTGLGDQPQHF. The CDR3 nucleotides are TGTGCCAGCAGTACCACAGGGCTGGGAGATCAGCCCCAGCATTTT.

This chain joins TRBV6-1 and TRBJ2-1; 11 bases line up with TRBD2. The CDR3 contains 18 residues. Trimming at V came to 1 base and at J to 8 bases, leaving 13 bases not matched to a gene. Germline CDR1 is MNHNS and CDR2 is SASEGT. The CDR3 DNA reads TGTGCCAGCAGTGAAGGGCCCACTAGCGGGAGTTTTTTAGATGAGCAGTTCTTC. This gives the protein CASSEGPTSGSFLDEQFF.

The genes are TRBV28 and TRBJ2-7; D is perhaps TRBD1 (5 bases). The CDR3 extends over 15 amino acids. In germline, CDR1 is MDHEN, CDR2 SYDVKM. Trimming removed 8 bases at V and 0 bases at J, with 17 bases between. CDR3 sequence (DNA): TGTGCCAGCCAAGACAGTTCACGCAGCTCCTACGAGCAGTACTTC. This encodes CASQDSSRSSYEQYF.

The chain recombines TRBV11-3 with TRBJ1-2; the D gene is possibly TRBD1 (5 bases). The germline V gene has CDR1 SGHNT and CDR2 YENEEA. V was shortened by 5 bases and J by 1 base, with 14 bases between the two germline ends. The CDR3 contains 15 residues. The CDR3 DNA reads as TGTGCCAGCAGCCTAGGGGCCGAGCTTAACTATGGCTACACCTTC. Amino acids: CASSLGAELNYGYTF.

The V call is TRBV4-3, the J call TRBJ2-5; the match to TRBD1 covers 9 bases. This CDR3 has 16 residues. The V segment lost 0 bases and the J segment 3 bases; nucleotides outside the gene matches: 5. Germline CDR1 is LGHNA and CDR2 is YSLEER. The CDR3 DNA is TGCGCCAGCAGCCAAGACCTGGGACAGGGTAAAGAGACCCAGTACTTC. This gives the protein CASSQDLGQGKETQYF.

A word on this clone: The junction departs from germline at one end; a sequencing error may be responsible. The rearrangement joins TRBV7-7 to TRBJ2-1; TRBD1 might be the D (5 bases). Germline V gene sequence: CDR1 SSHAT, CDR2 FNYEAQ (reference sequence). This CDR3 comprises 16 residues. The CDR3 protein is CASSPLKQVAYNEQFF. In DNA form, the CDR3 reads TGTGCTAGCAGCCCCCTAAAACAGGTGGCCTACAATGAGCAGTTCTTC.

The chain is built from TRBV27 and TRBJ1-2; TRBD1 matches at 10 bases. Germline CDR1 MNHEY, CDR2 SMNVEV (reference sequence). With 3 bases clipped from V and 2 bases from J, the junction kept 12 bases outside the gene matches. This CDR3 has 18 residues. DNA for the CDR3: TGTGCCAGCAGTTTCCGTCCCCCGGGGACAGGGGCCAACTATGGCTACACCTTC. Residues: CASSFRPPGTGANYGYTF.

This clone showed up just a few times. The chain combines TRBV4-2 with TRBJ1-1; TRBD1 aligns across 10 bases. After removal of 0 bases from V and 3 bases from J, the junction contained 13 bases not matched to a gene. The CDR3 length is 19 residues. Germline CDR1 is LGHNA and CDR2 is YNFKEQ. CDR3 in DNA: TGTGCCAGCAGCCAAGATCCGGAGGGGACAGGGGCGATCTACACTGAAGCTTTCTTT. Its protein product is CASSQDPEGTGAIYTEAFF.

This chain joins TRBV5-5 and TRBJ2-7; possible D gene TRBD1, 6 bases. The CDR3 totals 15 residues. Trimming removed 3 bases at V and 2 bases at J, with 15 bases between. Per germline, CDR1 SGHKS and CDR2 YYEKEE (reference sequence). The CDR3 nucleotides are TGTGCCAGCAGCTCCTTTAACAGGGCGACCTACGAGCAGTACTTC. Translation: CASSSFNRATYEQYF.

The chain couples TRBV3-1 (or the pseudogene TRBV3-2) to TRBJ2-7; possible D gene TRBD1, 6 bases. Germline CDR1 reads LGHDT; CDR2 reads YNNKEL (reference sequence). CDR3 length: 12 amino acids. The ends were cut back, 8 bases at V and 1 base at J, with 9 bases in the middle. For the CDR3, the DNA is TGTGCCAGCGGGACATCATCCTACGAGCAGTACTTC. Translating gives CASGTSSYEQYF.

The rearrangement links TRBV19 to TRBJ1-1; D unresolved. From germline, CDR1 is LNHDA and CDR2 SQIVND (reference sequence). V lost 5 bases, J lost 6 bases, and 10 bases lay in between. The CDR3 consists of 12 residues. The CDR3: CASSLNEAEAFF. The CDR3 bases are TGTGCCAGTAGTTTAAATGAGGCTGAAGCTTTCTTT.

The chain's CDR3 is CASSQESQGENEKLFF. The DNA of the CDR3 is TGCGCCAGCAGCCAAGAATCGCAGGGGGAGAATGAAAAACTGTTTTTT. The chain carries TRBV4-3 and TRBJ1-4, with 7 positions matching TRBD1. CDR1 LGHNA and CDR2 YSLEER come from the germline V gene. The CDR3 has 16 amino acids. V shed 0 bases, J shed 5 bases, and the junction held 6 bases outside the gene matches.

The J gene is TRBJ2-4, the V gene TRBV19, with D maybe TRBD2 (5 bases). The CDR3 spans 12 residues. Germline assignment: CDR1 LNHDA and CDR2 SQIVND (reference sequence). Trimming removed 11 bases at V and 5 bases at J, with 13 bases between. The CDR3: CAFGELQNIQYF. CDR3 coding DNA: TGTGCCTTCGGGGAGTTGCAAAACATTCAGTACTTC.

V gene TRBV6-5 combines with J gene TRBJ2-7; 9 bases are a match to TRBD1. The trim removed 2 bases at V and 1 base at J, leaving 6 bases unmatched. Germline values: CDR1 MNHEY, CDR2 SVGAGI. CDR3 length equals 16 residues. The DNA of the CDR3 is TGTGCCAGCAGTTACGGACAGGGGAAAACTTCCTACGAGCAGTACTTC. It translates to CASSYGQGKTSYEQYF.

The chain has TRBV12-3 or TRBV12-4 and TRBJ2-7; D is ambiguous. The CDR3 loop spans 13 amino acids. Trimming pared 1 base from V and 3 bases from J, leaving 7 bases between. DNA of the CDR3: TGTGCCAGCAGTTTAGTAAACAGCTACGAGCAGTACTTC. It is translated as CASSLVNSYEQYF.

This chain uses TRBV30 with TRBJ2-7, with D possibly matching TRBD1 (6 bases). This CDR3 is 13 amino acids long. V was pared by 4 bases and J by 1 base, with 11 bases between. Germline values: CDR1 GTSNPN, CDR2 SVGIG (reference sequence). CDR3 DNA: TGTGCCTGGACTAGACAGGAGTCCTACGAGCAGTACTTC. The encoded protein is CAWTRQESYEQYF.

The V call is TRBV19, the J call TRBJ1-2; 10 bases are shared with TRBD1. Germline lookup yields CDR1 LNHDA and CDR2 SQIVND (reference sequence). J lost 8 bases, V lost 3 bases, and 15 bases had no gene match. The CDR3 contains 17 residues. This chain's CDR3 is CASSIWDRGLSLRGYTF. As DNA, the CDR3 is TGTGCCAGTAGTATTTGGGACAGGGGTTTGTCGTTACGAGGCTACACCTTC.

The rearrangement joins TRBV3-1 (or the pseudogene TRBV3-2) to TRBJ2-7; D might be TRBD1 (5 bases). The CDR3 is 14 residues long. Per germline, CDR1 LGHDT and CDR2 YNNKEL (reference sequence). Trimming stripped 4 bases from V and 1 base from J, with 11 bases between. The CDR3 protein is CASSRDRQSYEQYF. As DNA, the CDR3 is TGTGCCAGCAGCCGCGACAGACAGTCCTACGAGCAGTACTTC.

The chain couples TRBV7-8 to TRBJ2-3; D ambiguous. Between the trimmed V and J ends, which lost 5 bases and 1 base, there was a span of 10 bases. CDR1 is SGHVS, CDR2 FQNEAQ, per germline. CDR3 length: 14 amino acids. The CDR3 loop reads CASSPQVRTDTQYF. The CDR3 DNA is TGTGCCAGCAGCCCTCAGGTCCGCACAGATACGCAGTATTTT.

The chain couples TRBV5-1 to TRBJ2-3, with 11 bases that match TRBD2. This CDR3 contains 17 residues. J was trimmed by 5 bases and V by 0 bases; bases with no gene match: 8. Germline-derived CDR1 and CDR2 are SGHRS and YFSETQ. The CDR3 coding sequence is TGCGCCAGCAGCTTGGTTATAGCGGGAGGGCCGGGAGATACGCAGTATTTT. It is translated as CASSLVIAGGPGDTQYF.

The V and J genes are TRBV28 and TRBJ1-2; D not resolved. Germline V CDR1 and CDR2: MDHEN, SYDVKM. Trimming left V 2 bases short and J 8 bases short, with 6 bases between. The length of the CDR3 is 11 residues. This CDR3 is CASSLRRGYTF. The CDR3 nucleotides read TGTGCCAGCAGTTTAAGGAGGGGCTACACCTTC.

The CDR3 region has the DNA TGTGCCAGCAGGGTTACCAGGGGCAGGGCCACTGAAGCTTTCTTT. Translating gives CASRVTRGRATEAFF. The V gene is TRBV6-5, the J gene TRBJ1-1; D perhaps matches TRBD1 (6 bases). CDR1 MNHEY and CDR2 SVGAGI come from the germline V gene. The V and J ends lost 6 bases and 4 bases respectively, with 18 bases between them. The CDR3 length is 15 residues.